The present TCR beta chain was sequenced within a study of identical twins (dated by TCRdb to the mid-2010s). Concerning the study at large: TCR alpha and beta repertoires from monozygotic twins, unrelated adults of various ages and cord blood were deep-sequenced to test whether fetal clonotypes persist. To rule out contamination, the twin experiments were replicated at different times with different library preparation protocols. Paper-wide results and their limitations: Because the same donors could not be followed over many years, the conclusions relied on cross-sectional statistical analysis. Zero-insertion analyses could be partly confounded by invariant T cells such as MAIT and iNKT, though diverse VJ usage argued against such confounding for most clonotypes. Fewer insertions were carried by abundant cord blood beta clonotypes, a similar but weaker trend appeared in young adult naive repertoires, and no such trend appeared in memory repertoires. In beta out-of-frame sequences, excess twin sharing was weaker, because having fewer shared sequences lowered the signal-to-noise ratio. Compared with coincidental sharing between unrelated individuals, an excess of low generation-probability sequences was observed among out-of-frame TCR alpha sequences shared between twins. In monozygotic twins, out-of-frame TCR alpha sharing was systematically underestimated by recombination models, although the models agreed with sharing between unrelated individuals.

Library preparation employed 5' RACE. The reads were generated on an Illumina HiSeq 2000. Template switching introduced a universal primer binding site; the final cDNA contained a unique molecular identifier, enabling accurate counting of TCR cDNA molecules. Specific primers in the conserved constant-segment region were used to synthesize first-strand cDNA for TCR alpha and beta chains. Each cDNA library was double barcoded, with a SMART-Mk sample barcode plus Illumina barcodes, to control for contamination. TruSeq adapter sequences along with Illumina sample barcodes were introduced in two successive PCR steps. TCR alpha and beta cDNA libraries were sequenced on the Illumina HiSeq platform with custom primers. The study's processing was this. MiGEC processed the raw reads to extract unique molecular identifiers, while MiXCR was used to determine the CDR3 positions. For each individual, recombination models were inferred using an EM algorithm with the repgenHMM and IGoR tools. The tcR package in R was used for shared clonotype analysis, with sharing normalized by the product of cloneset sizes. To study raw recombination without the effects of thymic and clonal selection, out-of-frame nonproductive sequences were analyzed. In-frame beta chains were kept once TCRdb had trimmed the public reads at Q25 with fastp and called clones with MiXCR. For every CDR3 protein sequence, its rows merge into one entry that carries the most common genes and DNA. TCRdb, not the original authors, processed these V and J calls. The sample data list a few hundred thousand distinct CDR3 sequences, and 7.5% to 10% of these were observed just once. 2.5% to 3.5% of the sample lies in the top ten.

Many counts were recorded for this clonotype. Its target antigen remains unknown. No base quality information exists; no much larger clone differs at one position. Every donor was a healthy Caucasian. Three pairs of female monozygotic twins, all aged roughly 18 to 29 years, were included in the twin cohort. Peripheral blood mononuclear cells were used as the source from which RNA for TCR libraries was isolated. After removal of 6 bases from V and 7 bases from J, the junction retains 9 bases not matched to a gene. The CDR3 starts with the cysteine, ends with the phenylalanine, and has 14 residues. The DNA shown is the 42-base CDR3, in frame from base 1. Based on the germline V gene (reference sequence), the CDR1 and CDR2 sequences are DFQATT and SNEGSKA. The data were also submitted as part of a second study, on yellow fever vaccine responses in identical twins. In that second paper, the authors write: According to the authors, the vaccine-induced T cell response in identical twins seemed to be partly convergent and partly specific to each individual. The study precisely tracked vaccine-responding T cell clones in identical twins.

The source is a woman aged 18-35 years in good health. The V and J segments used are TRBV20-1 and TRBJ2-1, with 10 bases aligning to TRBD1. Sequencing was carried out using PBMCs. The nucleotide sequence reads TGCAGTGCCTCAGTAGACAGGGGGCAGAATGAGCAGTTCTTC. Protein translation: CSASVDRGQNEQFF.